The rows below give T cell receptor beta chains drawn from one sample of a study of T cell responses to AZD1222 COVID-19 vaccine. Some clones are missing from TCRdb's copy, which holds only in-frame ones; the method was immunoSEQ multiplex PCR. The profile shows around 110,000 clones, roughly 93% of them singletons. Sequenced here: peripheral blood, sampled on day 0 of AZD1222 vaccination. All receptors come from an adult in good health. The CDR3 runs from the conserved cysteine through the conserved F or W. A D gene is named only where the DNA matches it firmly. A clone size is listed for some rows: how often the clone was seen (once, few, many), or a class if it is expanded.

abundance	v_gene	j_gene	d_gene	CDR3nt	CDR3aa
few	TRBV4-1	TRBJ2-1	TRBD2	TGCGCCAGCAGCCAGGGTCTAGCGGGCTACAATGAGCAGTTCTTC	CASSQGLAGYNEQFF
.	TRBV6-6	TRBJ1-1	.	TGTGCCAGCAGCCCCGCGATTGAAGCTTTCTTT	CASSPAIEAFF
few	TRBV6-5	TRBJ2-2	TRBD1	TGTGCCAGCAGTTACTCGAGACAGGGCTCCGGGGAGCTGTTTTTT	CASSYSRQGSGELFF
.	TRBV5-1	TRBJ2-2	.	TGCGCCAGCAGCTTAATGTATTCCGAGGGGGCCGGGGAGCTGTTTTTT	CASSLMYSEGAGELFF
.	TRBV18	TRBJ1-4	TRBD1	TGTGCCAGCTCACCTAACGGACAGGGTGGAGAAAAACTGTTTTTT	CASSPNGQGGEKLFF
.	TRBV4-1	TRBJ2-2	.	TGCGCCAGCAGCCAAGACAACCCCGAGGGGTTCGGGGAGCTGTTTTTT	CASSQDNPEGFGELFF
.	TRBV7-9	TRBJ1-2	.	TGTGCCAGCAGCTTAGATGTGGCGGTGCTGTATGGCTACACCTTC	CASSLDVAVLYGYTF
.	TRBV7-9	TRBJ1-2	.	TGTGCCAGCAGTCGGATACCAGACAGCTATGGCTACACCTTC	CASSRIPDSYGYTF
.	TRBV3-1/TRBV3-2	TRBJ2-4	TRBD1	TGTGCCAGCAGCCACCACCAGGACAGGGCCGGGAACATTCAGTACTTC	CASSHHQDRAGNIQYF
.	TRBV6-5	TRBJ1-2	.	TGTGCCAGCAGAGAGAGGGGTTCTAACTATGGCTACACCTTC	CASRERGSNYGYTF
.	TRBV6-5	TRBJ1-2	.	TGTGCCACCGCCCGGGGGGCGGACTATGGCTACACCTTC	CATARGADYGYTF
.	TRBV7-2	TRBJ1-2	TRBD1	TGTGCCAGCAGCTCGACAGGGGATGCCTCTGGCTACACCTTC	CASSSTGDASGYTF
.	TRBV18	TRBJ1-2	.	TGTGCCAGCTCACCGTCTACCGGTTCAAGGGCCTACACCTTC	CASSPSTGSRAYTF
.	TRBV7-6	TRBJ2-2	.	TGTGCCAGCAGCTTAGGATCGAACACCGGGGAGCTGTTTTTT	CASSLGSNTGELFF
.	TRBV7-8	TRBJ2-7	TRBD1	TGTGCCAGCACTTTGGCAGGGGGCTCCTACGAGCAGTACTTC	CASTLAGGSYEQYF
.	TRBV7-2	TRBJ1-2	TRBD1	TGTGCCAGCAGCTTAGGCAGGGGGCCTGTTTACAACTATGGCTACACCTTC	CASSLGRGPVYNYGYTF
.	TRBV24-1	TRBJ2-1	TRBD2	TGTGCCACCAGTGATTTTCCTGCGGGGGGGCCACAATACAATGAGCAGTTCTTC	CATSDFPAGGPQYNEQFF
.	TRBV11-2	TRBJ1-5	.	TGTGCCAGCAGCGTCAGGGGTTTACCCAATCAGCCCCAGCATTTT	CASSVRGLPNQPQHF
.	TRBV19	TRBJ2-2	TRBD1	TGTGCCAGTAGTATGCAACCGGGACAGCTCACCGGGGAGCTGTTTTTT	CASSMQPGQLTGELFF
.	TRBV5-6	TRBJ1-1	.	TGTGCCAGCAGCTGGGCCCTCGGGCCCGGGGGCACTGAAGCTTTCTTT	CASSWALGPGGTEAFF
.	TRBV3-1/TRBV3-2	TRBJ1-5	TRBD1	TGTGCCAGCAGCCGAGGACAGGGCGGCAATCAGCCCCAGCATTTT	CASSRGQGGNQPQHF
.	TRBV9	TRBJ2-7	.	TGTGCCAGCAGCTCCCACGAGGCAGCCTCCTACGAGCAGTACTTC	CASSSHEAASYEQYF
.	TRBV24-1	TRBJ1-2	TRBD1	TGTGCCACCAGTTCGGGACAGGAGGAAGTGAGCTACACCTTC	CATSSGQEEVSYTF
.	TRBV5-5	TRBJ1-1	.	TGTGCCAGCAGCTTACGACACTTTAACACTGAAGCTTTCTTT	CASSLRHFNTEAFF
.	TRBV19	TRBJ2-1	.	TGTGCCAGTAGTTTGGGATTCAGCTCCTACAATGAGCAGTTCTTC	CASSLGFSSYNEQFF
few	TRBV7-2	TRBJ1-6	.	TGTGCCAGCAGCCCGCGAAAGAGGGGAATGACTCTTGATAATTCACCCCTCCACTTT	CASSPRKRGMTLDNSPLHF
.	TRBV19	TRBJ1-2	TRBD1	TGTGCCAGTAGGGCGTACAGGGGAGGGACGCGCAACTATGGCTACACCTTC	CASRAYRGGTRNYGYTF
once	TRBV28	TRBJ1-2	.	TGTGCCAGCAGTTCACTATCAGTTACCCCCTCCCACACCTTC	CASSSLSVTPSHTF
.	TRBV7-8	TRBJ2-1	.	TGTGCCAGCAGCTTAGTTCCGGGGGCGAATGAGCAGTTCTTC	CASSLVPGANEQFF
once	TRBV29-1	TRBJ1-1	.	TGCAGCGTTGCTGGACTTTTGAACACTGAAGCTTTCTTT	CSVAGLLNTEAFF
.	TRBV9	TRBJ1-2	.	TGTGCCAGCAGCGTAGGGGGGGCCTATGGCTACACCTTC	CASSVGGAYGYTF
.	TRBV5-6	TRBJ2-3	TRBD1	TGTGCCAGCAGCTCCGCAGGGGGCGCAGATACGCAGTATTTT	CASSSAGGADTQYF
once	TRBV5-5	TRBJ1-1	.	TGTGCCAGCAGCGGGGGACCGGTGAACACTGAAGCTTTCTTT	CASSGGPVNTEAFF
once	TRBV2	TRBJ2-3	TRBD1	TGTGCCAGCAGCGGGACAGGGACCCCAGATACGCAGTATTTT	CASSGTGTPDTQYF
.	TRBV4-1	TRBJ2-1	TRBD2	TGCGCCAGCAGCCAACGACTAGCGGGCAATGAGCAGTTCTTC	CASSQRLAGNEQFF
.	TRBV6-1	TRBJ1-6	.	TGTGCCAGCAACCCGGGTGCCCGTAATTCACCCCTCCACTTT	CASNPGARNSPLHF
.	TRBV3-1/TRBV3-2	TRBJ1-2	.	TGTGCCAGCAGCCTAGGGACGGTCACTGGGAGCTATGGCTACACCTTC	CASSLGTVTGSYGYTF
few	TRBV3-1/TRBV3-2	TRBJ2-1	TRBD2	TGTGCCAGCAGCCAAAGCCCCGCCAGCGGGAGGGGGAATGAGCAGTTCTTC	CASSQSPASGRGNEQFF
.	TRBV24-1	TRBJ2-3	.	TGTGCCACCAGTGGAGTAGTCGGGGACACAGATACGCAGTATTTT	CATSGVVGDTDTQYF
.	TRBV21-1	TRBJ1-1	.	TGTGCCAGCAGCATCCAACAGGGGGAAGCTTTCTTT	CASSIQQGEAFF
.	TRBV2	TRBJ1-1	.	TGTGCCAGCAGTGGGCAGGCGAACACTGAAGCTTTCTTT	CASSGQANTEAFF
.	TRBV19	TRBJ2-5	.	TGTGCCAGTAGTATTCAAAAGGGTGAGGGGGAGACCCAGTACTTC	CASSIQKGEGETQYF
.	TRBV7-9	TRBJ2-2	.	TGTGCCAGCAGCGTCGGGACTCTCACCGGGGAGCTGTTTTTT	CASSVGTLTGELFF
.	TRBV30	TRBJ1-1	.	TGTGCCTGGAGTGTACTTGAGGGCGGGAGGGCTTTCTTT	CAWSVLEGGRAFF
.	TRBV5-1	TRBJ1-1	.	TGCGCCAGCAGCTTGGGATCGGACAGTAACACTGAAGCTTTCTTT	CASSLGSDSNTEAFF
.	TRBV6-5	TRBJ1-2	.	TGTGCCAGCGGACGGGATGCTGGCTACACCTTC	CASGRDAGYTF
.	TRBV19	TRBJ1-2	.	TGTGCCAGTAGTATCAACCCCTTTGCCGCTAACTATGGCTACACCTTC	CASSINPFAANYGYTF
.	TRBV20-1	TRBJ1-5	.	TGCAGTGCTAGTGGGGATAGCAATCAGCCCCAGCATTTT	CSASGDSNQPQHF
once	TRBV2	TRBJ1-5	.	TGTGCCAGCACGGCGGCAGCGTGGGAGCCCCAGCATTTT	CASTAAAWEPQHF
.	TRBV5-1	TRBJ1-1	.	TGCGCCAGCAGCCCCTTCCCGGAAACAATGGGCACTGAAGCTTTCTTT	CASSPFPETMGTEAFF
.	TRBV12-3/TRBV12-4	TRBJ1-2	.	TGTGCCAGCAGTTTAAGTGCAGGATATGGCTACACCTTC	CASSLSAGYGYTF
.	TRBV9	TRBJ1-3	.	TGTGCCAGCAGCCAACACTTCTCTGGAAACACCATATATTTT	CASSQHFSGNTIYF